This entry lists 18 T cell receptor beta chains sequenced from one sample in a study of patients and donors after allogeneic stem cell transplantation. TCRdb re-analysed the RT-PCR reads in MiXCR, keeping a single row per CDR3 protein. The data hold 10,000 or so distinct CDR3 sequences, with about 6% observed a single time. Sequencing input: blood, either unsorted or a sorted T cell fraction (not recorded which). The receptors here all came from a human donor who was either an allogeneic HSCT recipient or a stem cell or donor lymphocyte infusion donor (not recorded which). It is not recorded whose cells these are; they may come from a transplant donor.

Many counts were recorded for this clonotype. CDR3 bases: TGTGCCAGCAGCTTGGTGGATTCGGATACGCAGTATTTT. Protein: CASSLVDSDTQYF. The chain is built from TRBV5-6 and TRBJ2-3; D not certain. CDR1 and CDR2 from the germline V gene are SGHDT and YYEEEE. With 0 bases removed from V and 6 bases from J, the gap between germline ends came to 8 bases. CDR3 size: 13 residues.

Judged by abundance, this clonotype is medium-sized. The chain carries TRBV24-1 and TRBJ1-2; D is undetermined. This CDR3 has 12 amino acids. V dropped 5 bases and J dropped 2 bases, with 5 bases sitting between them. Germline V gives CDR1 KGHDR, CDR2 SFDVKD. CDR3 DNA: TGTGCCACCAGTGCTGGCAACTATGGCTACACCTTC. Translating it yields CATSAGNYGYTF.

This clonotype has at least ten counts. This chain joins TRBV11-2 and TRBJ1-1; no reliable D call. Trimming removed 5 bases at V and 1 base at J, with 8 bases between. The V gene's germline CDR1 is SGHAT and CDR2 FQNNGV. The CDR3 spans 13 residues. CDR3 sequence: CASSQGRNTEAFF. The CDR3, as DNA: TGTGCCAGCAGCCAAGGAAGGAACACTGAAGCTTTCTTT.

This clonotype was detected many times. V gene TRBV20-1 combines with J gene TRBJ1-1, with TRBD1 matching 11 bases. The CDR3 covers 14 residues. Trimming took 3 bases from V and 3 from J; bases not matched to a gene: 3. Germline V gene lookup returns CDR1 DFQATT and CDR2 SNEGSKA (reference sequence). CDR3 sequence: CSASGQGAHTEAFF. CDR3 nucleotide sequence: TGCAGTGCTAGTGGACAGGGGGCTCACACTGAAGCTTTCTTT.

This rearrangement joins TRBV5-4 to TRBJ2-6; 9 nucleotides align to TRBD1. With V trimmed by 0 bases and J by 2 bases, 3 bases remained unmatched. The CDR3 loop spans 17 amino acids. Germline-derived CDR1 and CDR2 are SGHNT and YYREEE (reference sequence). The CDR3 DNA reads as TGTGCCAGCAGCTTGGGAGGGACAGGGACTGGGGCCAACGTCCTGACTTTC. This codes for CASSLGGTGTGANVLTF.

The chain uses TRBV7-3 and TRBJ2-5; TRBD2 aligns across 10 bases. Germline assignment: CDR1 SGHTA and CDR2 FQGTGA. The CDR3 covers 15 residues. Trimming cost V 6 bases and J 3 bases; bases outside gene matches: 7. Written as DNA, the CDR3 is TGTGCCAGCAGTCGCTTTGGGACTAGCGAAGAGACCCAGTACTTC. Encoded protein: CASSRFGTSEETQYF.

This clonotype was counted many times. The V and J genes are TRBV5-1 and TRBJ1-2, with D maybe TRBD1 (5 bases). This CDR3 is built from 15 residues. Germline values: CDR1 SGHRS, CDR2 YFSETQ. V lost 4 bases and J 0 bases, leaving 13 bases between the germline ends. DNA for the CDR3: TGCGCCAGCAGCCTATTGATGACAGCTAACTATGGCTACACCTTC. Translated, it gives CASSLLMTANYGYTF.

Many counts were recorded for this clonotype. This chain uses TRBV25-1 with TRBJ1-2, with 7 bases lining up with TRBD1. In germline, CDR1 is MGHDK, CDR2 SYGVNS. V shed 3 bases, J shed 4 bases, and the junction held 8 bases outside the gene matches. The CDR3 totals 15 residues. CDR3: CASSEEGARSYGYTF. The CDR3 nucleotides read TGTGCCAGCAGTGAGGAGGGGGCGCGATCCTATGGCTACACCTTC.

This clonotype has ten or more counts. This rearrangement joins TRBV20-1 to TRBJ2-1, with 8 bases aligning to TRBD2. Germline V gene data show CDR1 as DFQATT and CDR2 as SNEGSKA (reference sequence). The CDR3 consists of 14 residues. The V segment lost 5 bases and the J segment 4 bases; nucleotides outside the gene matches: 7. This chain's CDR3 is CSAQPSGPYNEQFF. CDR3 nucleotides: TGCAGTGCTCAACCTAGCGGGCCTTACAATGAGCAGTTCTTC.

In this sample, this clonotype turned up many times. The chain is built from TRBV30 and TRBJ2-6, with 7 positions matching TRBD1. V gave up 2 bases and J gave up 0 bases; unmatched junction bases: 7. This CDR3 contains 17 residues. Germline V gives CDR1 GTSNPN, CDR2 SVGIG (reference sequence). CDR3 sequence reads: CAWSRDREISGANVLTF. In nucleotides, the CDR3 is TGTGCCTGGAGTCGGGACAGAGAAATCTCTGGGGCCAACGTCCTGACTTTC.

This clonotype showed up many times. CDR3 protein: CSAWAGGSDTQYF. The DNA of the CDR3 is TGCAGTGCTTGGGCAGGGGGGTCCGATACGCAGTATTTT. The gene calls are TRBV20-1 and TRBJ2-3; tentatively, D is TRBD1 (7 bases). Germline assignment: CDR1 DFQATT and CDR2 SNEGSKA (reference sequence). The CDR3 consists of 13 residues. Trimming shortened V by 5 bases and J by 6 bases, and 15 bases separated the two germline ends.

This chain connects TRBV7-2 to TRBJ2-3; D remains ambiguous. CDR1 and CDR2 from the germline V gene are SGHTA and FQGNSA. Trimming cost V 3 bases and J 2 bases, with 3 bases left between them. This CDR3 region has 12 residues. The DNA for the CDR3 is TGTGCCAGCAGCTTCCTCACAGATACGCAGTATTTT. Translated: CASSFLTDTQYF. The variable domain in full, with the rest retrieved from reference TRBV7-2 and TRBJ2-3, is GAGVSQSPSNKVTEKGKDVELRCDPISGHTALYWYRQSLGQGLEFLIYFQGNSAPDKSGLPSDRFSAERTGGSVSTLTIQRTQQEDSAVYLCASSFLTDTQYFGPGTRLTVL.

This clonotype was picked up many times. The V gene is TRBV7-2, the J gene TRBJ2-1; 8 bases match TRBD1. The CDR3 length is 13 residues. J gave up 9 bases and V 3 bases, and 4 bases lay outside the gene matches. Germline V gives CDR1 SGHTA, CDR2 FQGNSA. CDR3 nucleotide sequence: TGTGCCAGCAGCTTGACAGGGGATGGTGAGCAGTTCTTC. Its translation is CASSLTGDGEQFF.

This clonotype was counted between two and nine times. This sequence joins TRBV7-2 and TRBJ2-3, with a possible D match to TRBD2 (6 bases). The length of the CDR3 is 13 residues. Germline-derived CDR1 and CDR2 are SGHTA and FQGNSA. Trimming took 5 bases from V and 6 from J, leaving 12 bases between them. The CDR3 region is CASSPRRADTQYF. Here the CDR3 DNA reads TGTGCCAGCAGCCCCAGGAGGGCCGATACGCAGTATTTT.

This clonotype was observed many times. The rearrangement uses TRBV6-2 or TRBV6-3 and TRBJ1-1; 8 positions agree with TRBD1. CDR1 is MNHEY and CDR2 is SVGEGT in the germline V gene. The J segment lost 4 bases and the V segment lost 3 bases, leaving 13 bases of the junction unmatched. The CDR3 is made up of 17 amino acids. CDR3 in amino acids: CASSYPRVQGARTEAFF. The CDR3 DNA reads TGTGCCAGCAGTTATCCCCGAGTGCAGGGGGCACGCACTGAAGCTTTCTTT.

This clonotype occurred many times. The chain joins TRBV29-1 to TRBJ2-7; D is possibly TRBD1 or TRBD2 (5 bases each). Between the trimmed V and J ends, which lost 5 bases and 5 bases, there was a span of 13 bases. This CDR3 is 12 amino acids long. Germline assignment: CDR1 SQVTM and CDR2 ANQGSEA. The CDR3 sequence is CSVSPRDDEQYF. The CDR3 nucleotides are TGCAGCGTTTCCCCCAGGGACGACGAGCAGTACTTC.

This clonotype was detected many times. One end of the junction varies from germline; a read error may be responsible. V usage is TRBV29-1 and J usage is TRBJ2-5; 15 bases agree with TRBD2. The germline CDR1 and CDR2 sequences are SQVTM and ANQGSEA. The CDR3 covers 12 residues. CDR3 sequence: CSVSGTSGRPSF. As DNA, the CDR3 is TGCAGCGTTTCCGGGACTAGCGGGAGGCCTTCATTC.

This clonotype came up many times. The gene calls are TRBV5-4 and TRBJ1-6; unclear D gene. This CDR3 region has 13 residues. CDR1 and CDR2 (germline): SGHNT, YYREEE (reference sequence). The V end was cut by 4 bases, the J end by 12 bases, with 14 bases between. The CDR3 is CASSRSGEEPLHF. In nucleotides, the CDR3 is TGTGCCAGCAGCAGAAGCGGTGAAGAACCCCTCCACTTT.